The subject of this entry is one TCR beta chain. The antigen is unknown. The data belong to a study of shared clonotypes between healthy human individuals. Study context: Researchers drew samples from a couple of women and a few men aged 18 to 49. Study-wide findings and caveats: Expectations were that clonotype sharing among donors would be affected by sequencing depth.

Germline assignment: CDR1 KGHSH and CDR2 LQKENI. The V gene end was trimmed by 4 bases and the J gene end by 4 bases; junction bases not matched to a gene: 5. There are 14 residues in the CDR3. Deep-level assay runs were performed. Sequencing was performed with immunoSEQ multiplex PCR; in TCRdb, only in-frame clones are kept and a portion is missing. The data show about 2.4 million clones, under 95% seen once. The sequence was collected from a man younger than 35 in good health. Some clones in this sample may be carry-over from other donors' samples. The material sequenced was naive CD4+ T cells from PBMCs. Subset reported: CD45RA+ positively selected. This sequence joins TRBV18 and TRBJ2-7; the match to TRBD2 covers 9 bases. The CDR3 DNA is TGTGCCAGCTCACTTGGGACTAGCTGGTACGAGCAGTACTTC. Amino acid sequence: CASSLGTSWYEQYF.